This T cell receptor (beta chain) stems from a study of patients and donors after allogeneic stem cell transplantation. TCRdb fed the RT-PCR reads into MiXCR, producing one record per CDR3 protein. The sample includes about a million distinct CDR3 sequences, about a sixth of them seen just once. This clonotype came up a few times. V shed 4 bases and J shed 5 bases, with 20 bases lying between them. The CDR3 is 16 residues long. Sample: blood, either unsorted or a sorted T cell fraction (not recorded which). The sequence was obtained from a human donor who was either an allogeneic HSCT recipient or a stem cell or donor lymphocyte infusion donor (not recorded which). It is not recorded whose cells these are; they may come from a transplant donor. The genes are TRBV12-3 or TRBV12-4 and TRBJ2-5; TRBD1 is a possible D gene (7 bases). The CDR3 region is CASSSTGEWGQETQYF. CDR3 nucleotides: TGTGCCAGCAGTTCCACGGGGGAATGGGGACAGGAGACCCAGTACTTC.